Here is one TCR beta chain with its context. This clonotype was detected many times. This receptor's antigen is unknown. No per-base quality is available; no much larger clone lies one base away. The data were obtained in a study of T cells in Graves' hyperthyroidism and ophthalmopathy (dated by TCRdb to between 2018 and 2021). For the wider study: Peripheral blood samples were taken at initial diagnosis, before any treatment was given. TCR Vbeta CDR3 sequencing of approximately 140 peripheral blood samples (43 ophthalmopathy, some 75 hyperthyroidism and roughly 17 progressor patients) is reported in the paper. After blood sampling, hyperthyroidism patients were treated with methimazole at a starting dose of 30 mg daily, and ophthalmopathy patients were treated with high-dose intravenous methylprednisolone. To identify distinguishing TCR V-J signatures, a discovery cohort of some 100 patients was used, comprising roughly 45 with Graves' ophthalmopathy and 55 to 65 with stable Graves' hyperthyroidism. An independent validation cohort of around 19 hyperthyroidism patients and about 15 patients who later progressed to ophthalmopathy tested prospective prediction of ophthalmopathy. Thyroid tissue and blood T-cell repertoires from six Graves' hyperthyroidism patients were also compared in the study. The 90 to 100 discovery patients were randomly split 7:3 into training and test sets.

The paper as a whole reports these results and caveats: No statistical method was used to set the sample size in advance, and investigators knew the group allocation. Most expanded thyroid clonotypes (frequency above 0.001) were also detected in blood, suggesting blood repertoires may reflect thyroid immune responses. A 13 V-J signature model separated ophthalmopathy from stable hyperthyroidism, with roughly 88% sensitivity and about 81% specificity in cross-validation and 80%/75% in testing. During validation, the model predicted progression to ophthalmopathy a median of roughly 7.1 months ahead of onset, with just under 71% sensitivity and 72% to 80% specificity.

Stable Graves' hyperthyroidism was defined as no progression to ophthalmopathy during 18 months of follow-up. Hyperthyroidism patients were newly diagnosed, had a disease duration of under 2 months, and were aged 18 to 65 years. Patients with uncontrolled infections, other autoimmune diseases, pregnancy or lactation were excluded. Diagnoses were established on the basis of clinical symptoms, serum thyroxine and TRAb, thyroid ultrasound, and orbital computed tomography. PBMCs were isolated from about 10 ml of fresh peripheral blood by Ficoll-Paque density gradient centrifugation. Total RNA was extracted with Trizol reagent, and quality was checked on an Agilent 2100 Bioanalyzer. In the germline V gene, CDR1 corresponds to SGHTA and CDR2 to FQGNSA. V is clipped by 4 bases and J by 7 bases, and the sequence between their germline boundaries is 10 bases long. The CDR3 holds 13 amino acids from the cysteine to the phenylalanine. Of the read, only the CDR3 DNA is kept; its 39 bases are in frame from base 1.

Amplification of TCR beta CDR3 regions was carried out from RNA transcripts. The first round of RT-PCR for the TCR CDR3 was performed with the HTBI primer set and the Qiagen OneStep RT-PCR kit. Libraries were constructed in a second round of multiplex PCR, after which size selection and purification were carried out. The libraries were sequenced on an Illumina HiSeq2000 using paired-end 100 bp reads. The original methods were these. Raw data were processed with SOAPnuke, discarding reads with adapters, uncalled bases, mean Phred below 15, or no exact constant-primer or identifier match. High-quality paired reads were merged using COPE v1.2.5, and each unique nucleotide sequence was defined as a clonotype. MiTCR v1.1 was used to align the clonotypes against IMGT TRBV, TRBD and TRBJ reference segments. Only V-J combinations with frequency above 0.0001, covering roughly 99% of repertoires, were analysed. A TCS score was defined as the ratio of F50 (clonal expansion) to E x V (chaos), with BLOSUM62-based TCRdist applied between CDR3 peptides within each V-J. Welch's t-statistics and random forest reduced some 510 V-J features to under 15, which were used in a naive Bayes classifier (R e1071). The public reads were reprocessed in TCRdb via fastp at Q25 and MiXCR, keeping in-frame beta chains. Each entry merges the rows of one CDR3 protein and shows their most common DNA and genes. Clone size and V and J calls follow TCRdb, not the original study. This sample holds approximately 320,000 distinct CDR3 sequences; roughly 15% were observed only once. Around 35% of the sample goes to the ten largest clones.

The sample taken for sequencing was blood. Recombination connected TRBV7-2 to TRBJ1-4; 6 matching bases give a weak D call of TRBD1. This sequence was found in a man aged 30 to 39 with Graves' hyperthyroidism. The CDR3 has the sequence CASSYREVEKLFF. The nucleotides read TGTGCCAGCAGCTACAGGGAGGTTGAAAAACTGTTTTTT.